This T cell receptor (beta chain) was sequenced for a study of monozygotic twins with inflammatory bowel disease. To note about this clonotype: Its antigen is still unknown.

CDR1 is DFQATT, CDR2 SNEGSKA, per germline (reference sequence). The CDR3 contains 13 residues. TCRdb re-analyzed the 5' RACE reads; it lists each CDR3 protein once, without DNA. The sample spans 200,000 to 250,000 distinct CDR3 sequences; the ten largest clones claim more than 7.5%. Blood samples of approximately 2.7 ml were drawn from every donor. Study results and limitations: It was observed that concordant and discordant twins did not differ in repertoire similarity, possibly given limited power. The authors could not tell different T cell subtypes apart.

The gene calls are TRBV20-1 and TRBJ2-3; TCRdb calls TRBD1, which cannot be checked without DNA. The TCR was taken from a human donor with ulcerative colitis or Crohn's disease, or a healthy co-twin of an affected twin (not recorded which). The sample taken for sequencing was blood. CDR3 sequence reads: CSNRTGVTDTQYF.